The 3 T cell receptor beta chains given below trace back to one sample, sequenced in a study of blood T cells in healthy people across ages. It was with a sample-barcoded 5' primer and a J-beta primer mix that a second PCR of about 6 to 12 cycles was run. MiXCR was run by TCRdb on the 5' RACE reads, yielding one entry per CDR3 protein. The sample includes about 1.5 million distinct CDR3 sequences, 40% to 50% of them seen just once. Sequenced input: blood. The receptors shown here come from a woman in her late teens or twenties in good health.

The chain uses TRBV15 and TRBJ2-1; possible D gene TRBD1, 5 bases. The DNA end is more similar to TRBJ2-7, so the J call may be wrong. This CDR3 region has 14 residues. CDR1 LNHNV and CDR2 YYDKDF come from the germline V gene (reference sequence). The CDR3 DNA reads TGTGCCACCAGCAGTTCAGGGCTGGCCTACGAGCAGTACTTC. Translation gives CATSSSGLAYEQYF.

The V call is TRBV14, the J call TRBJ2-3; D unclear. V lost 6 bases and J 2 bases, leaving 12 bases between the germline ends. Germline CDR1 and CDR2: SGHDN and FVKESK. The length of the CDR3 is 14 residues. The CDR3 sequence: CASRKGSYTDTQYF. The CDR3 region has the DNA TGTGCCAGCAGGAAGGGCTCTTACACAGATACGCAGTATTTT.

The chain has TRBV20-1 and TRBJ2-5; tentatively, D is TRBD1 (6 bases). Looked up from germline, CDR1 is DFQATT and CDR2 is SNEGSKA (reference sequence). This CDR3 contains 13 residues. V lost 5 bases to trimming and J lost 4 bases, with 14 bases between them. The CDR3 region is CSAQPGHLETQYF. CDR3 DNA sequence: TGCAGTGCTCAACCGGGACACCTAGAGACCCAGTACTTC.